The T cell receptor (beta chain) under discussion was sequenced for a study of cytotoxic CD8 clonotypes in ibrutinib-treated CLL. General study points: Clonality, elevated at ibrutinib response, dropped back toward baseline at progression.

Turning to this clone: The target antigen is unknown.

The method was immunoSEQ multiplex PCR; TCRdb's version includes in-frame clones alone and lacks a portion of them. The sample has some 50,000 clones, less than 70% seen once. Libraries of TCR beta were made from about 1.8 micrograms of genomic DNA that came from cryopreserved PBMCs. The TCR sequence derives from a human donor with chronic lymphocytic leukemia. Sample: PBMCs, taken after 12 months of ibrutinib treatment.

The CDR3 DNA follows: TGTGCCAGCAGCTTTTCGTCCTATACTGAACCTGTAGTGGATGGCTACACCTTC. Its translation is CASSFSSYTEPVVDGYTF. The V gene is TRBV7-2, the J gene TRBJ1-2; D is undetermined. The CDR3 sequence is 18 residues long. V dropped 3 bases and J dropped 6 bases, with 26 bases sitting between them. From germline, CDR1 is SGHTA and CDR2 FQGNSA. The full variable domain, rest sourced from reference TRBV7-2 and TRBJ1-2, is GAGVSQSPSNKVTEKGKDVELRCDPISGHTALYWYRQSLGQGLEFLIYFQGNSAPDKSGLPSDRFSAERTGGSVSTLTIQRTQQEDSAVYLCASSFSSYTEPVVDGYTFGSGTRLTVV.